The source of this T cell receptor beta chain is a study of early T cells in non-severe SARS-CoV-2 infection. Overall study context: Sequenced material consisted of bulk RNA (from unsorted whole blood), and chains were unpaired. Overall study findings and caveats: Matching with VDJdb favored anti-spike CD8 responses (missing private and CD4 specificities).

Researchers attached unique molecular identifiers to individual cDNA molecules. TCRdb passed the 5' RACE reads through MiXCR, listing each CDR3 protein once. The profile shows 25,000 to 30,000 distinct CDR3 sequences, roughly 6.1% of them singletons. In its sample, this clonotype was seen a few times. Its target is unknown. Deletions cut 5 bases from V and 0 bases from J, with 11 bases between. CDR1 MDHEN and CDR2 SYDVKM come from the germline V gene. This CDR3 is 15 amino acids long. This TCR was recovered from an adult who was a healthcare worker with PCR-confirmed SARS-CoV-2 infection or an uninfected control (not recorded which). The chain combines TRBV28 with TRBJ2-1; the D gene is possibly TRBD2 (5 bases). Sequencing was carried out using whole blood. The chain's CDR3 is CASSPDSRSYNEQFF. CDR3 DNA sequence: TGTGCCAGCAGTCCGGACTCCCGCTCCTACAATGAGCAGTTCTTC.